These 10 T cell receptor beta chains were all obtained from the same sample, sequenced in a study of blood T cell repertoires in COVID-19. Produced via immunoSEQ multiplex PCR; TCRdb's table is partial and in-frame only. In the table there are tens of thousands of clones, roughly 86% of which are singletons. Material: peripheral blood. The receptors come from a woman of 80 years or more with acute or convalescent COVID-19.

V usage is TRBV7-6 and J usage is TRBJ1-4; 10 positions agree with TRBD1. Per the germline V gene, CDR1 is SGHVS and CDR2 is FNYEAQ. The CDR3 extends over 15 amino acids. The V and J ends lost 1 base and 8 bases, in that order; junction bases with no gene match: 4. The CDR3 DNA sequence: TGTGCCAGCAGCTTAGGGACAGGGGGAGGCGAAAAACTGTTTTTT. This sequence encodes CASSLGTGGGEKLFF.

In nucleotides, the CDR3 is TGTGCCAGCAGCGAGAGGGGGACCTACGAGCAGTACTTC. Its protein is CASSERGTYEQYF. The chain recombines TRBV7-2 with TRBJ2-7, with D perhaps matching TRBD1 (6 bases). CDR1 and CDR2 (germline): SGHTA, FQGNSA. CDR3 length: 13 residues. Trimming took off 5 bases at V and 2 bases at J, with 10 bases between the two ends.

The rearrangement joins TRBV6-5 to TRBJ2-5; 9 bases match TRBD1. Germline trimming cut 4 bases from V and 2 bases from J; bases unmatched to any gene: 8. CDR1 and CDR2 (germline): MNHEY, SVGAGI. The CDR3 runs to 16 residues. DNA of the CDR3: TGTGCCAGCAGTTTCGGACAGGGGAATAGACAAGAGACCCAGTACTTC. Protein: CASSFGQGNRQETQYF.

The CDR3 spells CASSFGGDEAFF. The CDR3 coding sequence is TGTGCCAGCAGCTTTGGGGGGGATGAAGCTTTCTTT. The chain couples TRBV7-9 to TRBJ1-1, with a possible D match to TRBD1 (5 bases). This CDR3 spans 12 amino acids. From germline, CDR1 is SEHNR and CDR2 FQNEAQ (reference sequence). V was shortened by 3 bases and J by 7 bases, with 9 bases between the two germline ends.

This clone showed up just a few times. The chain combines TRBV24-1 with TRBJ2-1; D is possibly TRBD1 (5 bases). Germline V lookup: CDR1 KGHDR, CDR2 SFDVKD. This CDR3 spans 16 amino acids. V was shortened by 3 bases and J by 0 bases, with 11 bases between the two germline ends. Here the CDR3 DNA reads TGTGCCACCAGTGATCCCCAGGGAAGCTCCTACAATGAGCAGTTCTTC. Protein: CATSDPQGSSYNEQFF.

This chain joins TRBV6-5 and TRBJ1-2; 7 positions agree with TRBD1. After removal of 6 bases from V and 4 bases from J, the junction contained 11 bases not matched to a gene. Germline assignment: CDR1 MNHEY and CDR2 SVGAGI. CDR3 length equals 15 residues. CDR3: CASSLTGTASYGYTF. The CDR3 DNA reads as TGTGCCAGCAGCCTTACCGGGACAGCCTCCTATGGCTACACCTTC.

V is TRBV4-1 and J is TRBJ2-7; 11 positions match TRBD1. The CDR3 length is 15 residues. Germline V gives CDR1 MGHRA, CDR2 YSYEKL. Germline trimming cut 3 bases from V and 4 bases from J; bases unmatched to any gene: 5. The CDR3 nucleotides read TGCGCCAGCAGCCAGAGAGGACAGGGGGCATACGAGCAGTACTTC. Translation: CASSQRGQGAYEQYF.

The rearrangement links TRBV14 to TRBJ2-2, with D possibly being TRBD1 (6 bases). V was pared by 4 bases and J by 3 bases, with 9 bases between. This CDR3 is built from 14 residues. In germline, CDR1 is SGHDN, CDR2 FVKESK. The CDR3 bases are TGTGCCAGCAGCCCACAGGGTTACACCGGGGAGCTGTTTTTT. Translation gives CASSPQGYTGELFF.

The genes are TRBV30 and TRBJ2-7; 8 nucleotides align to TRBD1. With V trimmed by 5 bases and J by 2 bases, 2 bases remained unmatched. The CDR3 loop spans 12 amino acids. Germline values: CDR1 GTSNPN, CDR2 SVGIG (reference sequence). The CDR3 here is CAWRTGPYEQYF. The CDR3, as DNA: TGTGCCTGGCGGACAGGGCCCTACGAGCAGTACTTC.

The chain carries TRBV5-1 and TRBJ2-4; 11 bases align to TRBD1. This CDR3 region has 18 residues. Per germline, CDR1 SGHRS and CDR2 YFSETQ. V shed 3 bases and J 0 bases; nucleotides not matched to a gene: 8. The CDR3 loop is CASSSGQGDNLAKNIQYF. The CDR3 DNA reads as TGCGCCAGCAGCTCGGGACAGGGGGACAATCTAGCCAAAAACATTCAGTACTTC.